The sequence of this T cell receptor beta chain was determined in a study of Graves' ophthalmopathy and Graves' hyperthyroidism. Turning to the study itself: Researchers classed hyperthyroidism as stable given no ophthalmopathy within 18 months of follow-up. Study results and limitations: Clonotypes were expanded in thyroid at above 0.001 frequency, and most also appeared in blood.

This clonotype was detected many times. Its target is unknown. In germline, CDR1 is SGHRS, CDR2 YFSETQ. The CDR3 length is 15 residues. With V trimmed by 1 base and J by 9 bases, 7 bases remained unmatched. RNA transcripts yielded amplified TCR beta CDR3 regions. HTBI primers were employed in first-round RT-PCR, then a second-round multiplex PCR followed. MiXCR, applied by TCRdb to the multiplex PCR reads, yields one record per CDR3 protein. This table has some 1.1 million distinct CDR3 sequences, less than 45% appearing once. The sequencing input was peripheral blood or thyroid tissue (not recorded which). The source is an adult man with Graves' hyperthyroidism. The chain recombines TRBV5-1 with TRBJ2-6; 7 nucleotides match TRBD1. The CDR3 nucleotides are TGCGCCAGCAGCTTGCAGGGGGAAGGAGGCAACGTCCTGACTTTC. It yields the protein CASSLQGEGGNVLTF.